A selection of T cell receptor beta chains follows, all from one sample in a study of blood T cells in healthy people across ages. MiXCR was run by TCRdb on the 5' RACE reads, yielding one entry per CDR3 protein. The table lists 1.5 million to 2 million distinct CDR3 sequences, 39% of them singletons, with around 23% in the top ten. Specimen: blood. The receptors were sampled from a human donor in good health. Each CDR3 is given with its conserved first and last residue. The D gene is left open where the match is weak. A clone size is listed for some rows: how often the clone was seen (once, few, many), or a class if it is expanded.

CDR3nt: TGTGCCAGCAGCTTAATCCAGGGCAGCTCCTACGAGCAGTACTTC; CDR3aa: CASSLIQGSSYEQYF; v_gene: TRBV7-9; d_gene: NA; abundance: NA; j_gene: TRBJ2-7
CDR3nt: TGTGCTAGTGGTCCCCGAGTAACGGGCTACAATGAGCAGTTCTTC; CDR3aa: CASGPRVTGYNEQFF; v_gene: TRBV12-5; d_gene: NA; abundance: few; j_gene: TRBJ2-1
CDR3nt: TGTGCCAGCAGCTTGGCGGTTGGGCGAGATTGGGGCTACACCTTC; CDR3aa: CASSLAVGRDWGYTF; v_gene: TRBV5-5; d_gene: NA; abundance: once; j_gene: TRBJ1-2
CDR3nt: TGTGCCAGCAGTGATAGGGTTAGCACAGATACGCAGTATTTT; CDR3aa: CASSDRVSTDTQYF; v_gene: TRBV2; d_gene: NA; abundance: once; j_gene: TRBJ2-3
CDR3nt: TGTGCCAGCAGCTTAGGAGCGGGGCCTGGAGAGACCCAGTACTTC; CDR3aa: CASSLGAGPGETQYF; v_gene: TRBV11-2; d_gene: TRBD2; abundance: few; j_gene: TRBJ2-5
CDR3nt: TGCAGTGTTAGAATAGTGAATGAGCAGTTCTTC; CDR3aa: CSVRIVNEQFF; v_gene: TRBV20-1; d_gene: NA; abundance: NA; j_gene: TRBJ2-1
CDR3nt: TGCAGTGCCCGTATAGGGGTAACTAATGAAAAACTGTTTTTT; CDR3aa: CSARIGVTNEKLFF; v_gene: TRBV20-1; d_gene: NA; abundance: NA; j_gene: TRBJ1-4
CDR3nt: TGTGCCAGCAGTTACTCTCGCCTCTACTACTATGGCTACACCTTC; CDR3aa: CASSYSRLYYYGYTF; v_gene: TRBV6-5; d_gene: NA; abundance: NA; j_gene: TRBJ1-2
CDR3nt: TGCAGCGCCTCCCCGGACAGTGGAGGCGAGCAGTACTTC; CDR3aa: CSASPDSGGEQYF; v_gene: TRBV29-1; d_gene: NA; abundance: few; j_gene: TRBJ2-7
CDR3nt: TGTGCCAGCAGCTTAGGCCAGGATCAGTTCTTC; CDR3aa: CASSLGQDQFF; v_gene: TRBV13; d_gene: NA; abundance: NA; j_gene: TRBJ2-1
CDR3nt: TGTGCCAGCAGCCATAGCGGCGAGCAGTACTTC; CDR3aa: CASSHSGEQYF; v_gene: TRBV11-1; d_gene: NA; abundance: NA; j_gene: TRBJ2-7
CDR3nt: TGCAGTGCCACGACGGGGGGAGACCAAGAGACCCAGTACTTC; CDR3aa: CSATTGGDQETQYF; v_gene: TRBV20-1; d_gene: TRBD2; abundance: few; j_gene: TRBJ2-5
CDR3nt: TGTGCCACCAGTGATTTCCCACAGGGGGCCGAATATGGGGCCAACGTCCTGACTTTC; CDR3aa: CATSDFPQGAEYGANVLTF; v_gene: TRBV24-1; d_gene: TRBD1; abundance: NA; j_gene: TRBJ2-6
CDR3nt: TGTGCCATCAGCTATACCACAGGCTTAAACACCGGGGAGCTGTTTTTT; CDR3aa: CAISYTTGLNTGELFF; v_gene: TRBV10-3; d_gene: NA; abundance: once; j_gene: TRBJ2-2